This passage covers 28 T cell receptor beta chains from one sample sequenced in a study of blood T cell repertoires in COVID-19. Measured with immunoSEQ multiplex PCR; TCRdb has only the in-frame clones, and not every one. The data contain over 300,000 clones, roughly nine tenths of them singletons. The sample comprised peripheral blood. The receptors here all came from a man in his forties with acute or convalescent COVID-19.

The V call is TRBV28, the J call TRBJ2-2; 11 bases map to TRBD1. The CDR3 is 16 residues long. J lost 6 bases, V lost 4 bases, and 7 bases had no gene match. Looked up from germline, CDR1 is MDHEN and CDR2 is SYDVKM. In DNA, the CDR3 is TGTGCCAGCAGTTCCGCGGGACAGGGGGAAGCCGGGGAGCTGTTTTTT. Translated: CASSSAGQGEAGELFF.

The chain joins TRBV3-1 (or the pseudogene TRBV3-2) to TRBJ2-3, with 13 bases lining up with TRBD2. J lost 5 bases, V lost 4 bases, and 3 bases had no gene match. Germline V gene data show CDR1 as LGHDT and CDR2 as YNNKEL (reference sequence). The CDR3 has 15 residues. CDR3 bases: TGTGCCAGCAGCCCGACTAGCGGGAGGTTAGATACGCAGTATTTT. It is translated as CASSPTSGRLDTQYF.

The V and J genes are TRBV6-2 or TRBV6-3 and TRBJ2-4, with 8 positions matching TRBD1. The CDR3 runs to 14 residues. Looked up from germline, CDR1 is MNHEY and CDR2 is SVGEGT. The J segment lost 8 bases and the V segment lost 5 bases, leaving 8 bases of the junction unmatched. This chain's CDR3 is CASSRGQERDIQYF. As DNA, the CDR3 is TGTGCCAGCAGTAGGGGACAGGAAAGGGACATTCAGTACTTC.

The chain combines TRBV4-2 with TRBJ1-2, with D hard to call. The CDR3 is made up of 18 amino acids. The V end was cut by 4 bases, the J end by 2 bases, with 23 bases between. Germline values: CDR1 LGHNA, CDR2 YNFKEQ. CDR3 sequence reads: CASSPELSRGQRNYGYTF. Written as DNA, the CDR3 is TGTGCCAGCAGCCCCGAATTATCGAGAGGGCAAAGGAACTATGGCTACACCTTC.

In its sample, this clone was seen once. The V gene is TRBV9, the J gene TRBJ2-7; 13 bases line up with TRBD2. This CDR3 contains 15 residues. Germline CDR1 reads SGDLS; CDR2 reads YYNGEE. The J segment lost 2 bases and the V segment lost 3 bases, leaving 2 bases of the junction unmatched. The DNA of the CDR3 is TGTGCCAGCAGCGCCGGGACTAGCGGGACCTACGAGCAGTACTTC. It is translated as CASSAGTSGTYEQYF. Together with reference TRBV9 and TRBJ2-7, the CDR3 gives the full variable domain: DSGVTQTPKHLITATGQRVTLRCSPRSGDLSVYWYQQSLDQGLQFLIQYYNGEERAKGNILERFSAQQFPDLHSELNLSSLELGDSALYFCASSAGTSGTYEQYFGPGTRLTVT.

V usage is TRBV5-1 and J usage is TRBJ1-2; D gene unclear. Germline CDR1 reads SGHRS; CDR2 reads YFSETQ. Trimming removed 7 bases at V and 4 bases at J, with 14 bases between. This CDR3 comprises 13 residues. The CDR3, as DNA: TGCGCCAGCTCCGATGGGCAGCTCTATGGCTACACCTTC. Its protein is CASSDGQLYGYTF.

The rearrangement uses TRBV7-2 and TRBJ2-3; possibly TRBD1 for D (7 bases). The V gene's germline CDR1 is SGHTA and CDR2 FQGNSA. This CDR3 contains 14 residues. V was shortened by 4 bases and J by 5 bases, with 13 bases between the two germline ends. The CDR3 sequence: CASSSRQGGDTQYF. The CDR3 DNA reads TGTGCCAGCAGCTCAAGACAGGGAGGAGATACGCAGTATTTT.

The chain links TRBV5-1 to TRBJ2-6, with 7 positions matching TRBD2. The CDR3 is made up of 17 amino acids. Germline loops: CDR1 SGHRS, CDR2 YFSETQ. Losses at the gene ends were 2 bases for V and 4 bases for J; bases not matched to a gene: 9. CDR3 DNA: TGCGCCAGCAGCTTATCGGGACTATCCGGAGGGGCCAACGTCCTGACTTTC. It specifies CASSLSGLSGGANVLTF.

The genes are TRBV5-6 and TRBJ1-6, with D possibly matching TRBD1 (6 bases). The CDR3 contains 16 residues. V lost 4 bases, J lost 7 bases, and 18 bases lay in between. The germline gives CDR1 SGHDT, CDR2 YYEEEE. CDR3 in amino acids: CASSPSQGIRNSPLHF. The DNA for the CDR3 is TGTGCCAGCAGCCCGTCCCAGGGGATACGGAATTCACCCCTCCACTTT.

This clone has just a few counts. The chain combines TRBV5-4 with TRBJ2-7, with 7 positions matching TRBD1. The CDR3 runs to 13 residues. V shed 5 bases, J shed 10 bases, and the junction held 12 bases outside the gene matches. Germline lookup yields CDR1 SGHNT and CDR2 YYREEE (reference sequence). The CDR3 bases are TGTGCCAGCAGTCAAACAGGGGTGGGGTCCCAGTACTTC. This gives the protein CASSQTGVGSQYF.

The CDR3 DNA is TGCGCCAGCAGCCTATCCGCCAGAGGGCCTGAATCCCCGCCGCAGGACACTGAAGCTTTCTTT. Amino acids: CASSLSARGPESPPQDTEAFF. This sequence joins TRBV4-3 and TRBJ1-1; no definite D call. The V and J ends lost 4 bases and 3 bases respectively, with 33 bases between them. Germline loops: CDR1 LGHNA, CDR2 YSLEER. The CDR3 runs to 21 residues.

The rearrangement links TRBV6-5 to TRBJ2-1, with 9 bases lining up with TRBD1. This CDR3 spans 15 amino acids. V lost 2 bases, J lost 8 bases, and 7 bases stayed unmatched. In germline, CDR1 is MNHEY, CDR2 SVGAGI. DNA for the CDR3: TGTGCCAGCAGTTACCCCGGGACAGGGCGCGATGAGCAGTTCTTC. Translating gives CASSYPGTGRDEQFF.

This sequence joins TRBV5-8 and TRBJ1-5; D is uncertain. Trimming left V 0 bases short and J 7 bases short, with 11 bases between. CDR3 length equals 14 residues. Per germline, CDR1 SGHTS and CDR2 YDEGEE. The CDR3 DNA is TGTGCCAGCAGCTTGGCCGGGGTGGCCCAGCCCCAGCATTTT. Amino acids: CASSLAGVAQPQHF.

J is TRBJ2-2 and V is TRBV4-1; perhaps TRBD2 as D (5 bases). CDR3 size: 14 residues. Germline-derived CDR1 and CDR2 are MGHRA and YSYEKL. V was cut by 0 bases and J by 13 bases, with 15 bases left in between. This CDR3 is CASSQDYLVRGLFF. Here the CDR3 DNA reads TGCGCCAGCAGCCAAGATTACCTTGTTCGGGGGCTGTTTTTT.

The chain recombines TRBV28 with TRBJ1-2; 10 positions agree with TRBD1. J gave up 6 bases and V 7 bases, and 11 bases lay outside the gene matches. CDR3 length equals 15 residues. Per germline, CDR1 MDHEN and CDR2 SYDVKM. This CDR3 reads CASTPLGTGENGYTF. DNA for the CDR3: TGTGCCAGCACCCCTCTCGGGACAGGGGAGAATGGCTACACCTTC.

Concerning this clone: Other DNA sequences in the sample encode the same CDR3. V and J are TRBV5-6 and TRBJ1-2; no reliable D call. Germline CDR1 is SGHDT and CDR2 is YYEEEE. Trimming left V 0 bases short and J 0 bases short, with 3 bases between. CDR3 size: 13 residues. CDR3 protein: CASSLGANYGYTF. The DNA of the CDR3 is TGTGCCAGCAGCTTGGGAGCTAACTATGGCTACACCTTC. The full variable domain, with the rest looked up from reference TRBV5-6 and TRBJ1-2, is DAGVTQSPTHLIKTRGQQVTLRCSPKSGHDTVSWYQQALGQGPQFIFQYYEEEERQRGNFPDRFSGHQFPNYSSELNVNALLLGDSALYLCASSLGANYGYTFGSGTRLTVV.

With respect to this clone: A read error may account for a junction end that differs from germline. The rearrangement joins TRBV7-9 to TRBJ1-3; the D gene is possibly TRBD1 (5 bases). The CDR3 covers 13 residues. In germline, CDR1 is SEHNR, CDR2 FQNEAQ (reference sequence). The CDR3 loop reads CASSARRGSTIYF. CDR3 bases: TGTGCCAGCAGCGCCCGTAGGGGAAGCACCATATATTTT.

The V and J genes are TRBV7-2 and TRBJ2-7; no reliable D call. This CDR3 region has 13 residues. The V and J ends lost 4 bases and 4 bases respectively, with 11 bases between them. Looked up from germline, CDR1 is SGHTA and CDR2 is FQGNSA. Here the CDR3 reads CASSSPDSYEQYF. CDR3 nucleotides: TGTGCCAGCAGCTCTCCCGACTCGTACGAGCAGTACTTC.

The rearrangement uses TRBV14 and TRBJ1-1; TRBD1 might be the D (6 bases). The V gene lost 6 bases and the J gene lost 5 bases, with 13 bases spanning the gap. The length of the CDR3 is 13 residues. Germline-derived CDR1 and CDR2 are SGHDN and FVKESK. The chain's CDR3 is CASRNKRGTEAFF. The DNA for the CDR3 is TGTGCCAGCAGAAACAAAAGGGGGACTGAAGCTTTCTTT. Supplemented by reference TRBV14 and TRBJ1-1, the full variable domain reads EAGVTQFPSHSVIEKGQTVTLRCDPISGHDNLYWYRRVMGKEIKFLLHFVKESKQDESGMPNNRFLAERTGGTYSTLKVQPAELEDSGVYFCASRNKRGTEAFFGQGTRLTVV.

The V call is TRBV20-1, the J call TRBJ1-4; 9 bases line up with TRBD1. The CDR3 is made up of 14 amino acids. The J segment lost 8 bases and the V segment lost 3 bases, leaving 7 bases of the junction unmatched. The germline V gene has CDR1 DFQATT and CDR2 SNEGSKA (reference sequence). The CDR3 DNA follows: TGCAGTGCTAGTAATACAGGGGGCATAGAAAAACTGTTTTTT. Translating gives CSASNTGGIEKLFF.

The chain links TRBV6-5 to TRBJ2-2, with 11 bases lining up with TRBD1. This CDR3 contains 16 residues. Germline V CDR1 and CDR2: MNHEY, SVGAGI. J lost 5 bases, V lost 4 bases, and 6 bases had no gene match. DNA of the CDR3: TGTGCCAGCAGTTCCGTGGACAGGGGGCTGACCGGGGAGCTGTTTTTT. Translating gives CASSSVDRGLTGELFF.

The chain carries TRBV7-2 and TRBJ2-5, with TRBD2 matching over 11 bases. With 0 bases clipped from V and 7 bases from J, the junction kept 4 bases outside the gene matches. The CDR3 sequence is 15 residues long. CDR1 and CDR2 (germline): SGHTA, FQGNSA. Written as DNA, the CDR3 is TGTGCCAGCAGCTTAGCGTATACTAGCGGGGGGACCCAGTACTTC. This gives the protein CASSLAYTSGGTQYF.

The J gene is TRBJ2-2, the V gene TRBV5-1; no clear D gene. V was cut by 2 bases and J by 4 bases, with 6 bases left in between. Germline values: CDR1 SGHRS, CDR2 YFSETQ. The CDR3 extends over 13 amino acids. The CDR3 here is CASSFRGTGELFF. Written as DNA, the CDR3 is TGCGCCAGCAGCTTCCGAGGCACCGGGGAGCTGTTTTTT.

The chain has TRBV2 and TRBJ2-5; a weak D match, TRBD1 (6 bases). Trimming stripped 6 bases from V and 3 bases from J, with 17 bases between. This CDR3 comprises 15 residues. CDR1 is SNHLY and CDR2 is FYNNEI in the germline V gene. This chain's CDR3 is CASSAFRGGEETQYF. The CDR3 DNA sequence: TGTGCCAGCAGCGCCTTTCGAGGGGGTGAAGAGACCCAGTACTTC.

As regards this clone: The junction does not match germline at one end; this may be a read error. This sequence joins TRBV29-1 and TRBJ1-2, with D hard to call. The CDR3 length is 9 residues. Germline CDR1 is SQVTM and CDR2 is ANQGSEA. DNA of the CDR3: TGCAGCGTTGAAGGGAGAGGTAACTTC. Translated, it gives CSVEGRGNF.

The chain couples TRBV27 to TRBJ2-1, with D possibly being TRBD2 (5 bases). The V gene's germline CDR1 is MNHEY and CDR2 SMNVEV (reference sequence). The CDR3 spans 16 residues. Trimming stripped 0 bases from V and 4 bases from J, with 13 bases between. As DNA, the CDR3 is TGTGCCAGCAGTTTATCGTATCGGGAAACTTACAATGAGCAGTTCTTC. It is translated as CASSLSYRETYNEQFF.

The V gene is TRBV9, the J gene TRBJ1-2, with TRBD1 matching 11 bases. The CDR3 is 14 residues long. V lost 7 bases, J lost 4 bases, and 6 bases stayed unmatched. CDR1 is SGDLS, CDR2 YYNGEE, per germline. The CDR3 sequence: CASGPGQGGYGYTF. The CDR3 coding sequence is TGTGCCAGCGGACCGGGACAGGGGGGCTATGGCTACACCTTC.

The rearrangement uses TRBV19 and TRBJ1-6; TRBD1 matches 9 bases. Germline V lookup: CDR1 LNHDA, CDR2 SQIVND (reference sequence). The V and J ends lost 5 bases and 10 bases, in that order; junction bases with no gene match: 9. The CDR3 extends over 15 amino acids. The CDR3 coding sequence is TGTGCCAGTAGTGAGGGACAGGGAGTTGACTCACCCCTCCACTTT. Amino acids: CASSEGQGVDSPLHF.